Listed below are T cell receptor beta chains from one sample, sequenced in a study of T cells in localized non-small cell lung cancer. The method was immunoSEQ multiplex PCR; TCRdb's version includes in-frame clones alone and lacks a portion of them. Of 1,500 to 2,000 clones in the sample, approximately 22% were seen once. The specimen was lung tumor tissue, collected before any cancer treatment. The source is a male donor older than 55 with stage I lung adenocarcinoma. The conserved cysteine and the conserved F or W are not part of the CDR3 here. D genes are given only for firm matches. The size entry is marked missing in some rows and otherwise reads once, few, many or a size class.

- | - | TRBJ1-5 | TRBV2 | ASTRGNQPQH
few | - | TRBJ1-3 | TRBV7-8 | ASSWGGKARTGNTIY
- | TRBD1 | TRBJ1-1 | TRBV30 | AWSVWDRGWNTEAF
few | - | TRBJ1-1 | TRBV11-3 | ASSLSRVSGTEAF
- | - | TRBJ2-3 | TRBV9 | ASSELGFGLSTDTQY
- | TRBD1 | TRBJ2-7 | TRBV19 | ASSSGQGYRYEQY
few | TRBD2 | TRBJ2-3 | TRBV7-6 | ASSLGTSGYTDTQY
- | - | TRBJ1-1 | TRBV6-8 | ASNQQGPKNTEAF
- | - | TRBJ1-6 | TRBV5-1 | ASSPTGIMNSPLH
few | TRBD1 | TRBJ2-2 | TRBV19 | ASRTGGPNTGELF
medium-sized | - | TRBJ2-7 | TRBV11-3 | ASSSRGYSYEQY
- | - | TRBJ1-1 | TRBV11-3 | ASSSHGRGNTEAF
- | - | TRBJ1-5 | TRBV1 | ASSQEGAGQPQH
- | TRBD1 | TRBJ2-1 | TRBV5-1 | ASSPTGPGTGHNEQF
- | - | TRBJ1-2 | TRBV30 | AWSGYSGSGYGYT
- | TRBD1 | TRBJ2-7 | TRBV18 | ASSQGDSSSYEQY
- | - | TRBJ2-4 | TRBV4-1 | ASSQEARGLNIQY
few | - | TRBJ2-7 | TRBV6-4 | ASSPDPSGIEQY
- | TRBD1 | TRBJ1-2 | TRBV30 | AWSRQGAGYT
once | - | TRBJ1-1 | TRBV5-1 | ASSLRTGRNTEAF
medium-sized | - | TRBJ2-3 | TRBV6-8 | ASSDNWADTQY
- | - | TRBJ1-2 | TRBV5-1 | ASSLDGSLYGYT
few | TRBD1 | TRBJ2-3 | TRBV11-3 | ASSLQGARGTDTQY
- | - | TRBJ1-4 | TRBV18 | ASSWDGEKLF
few | TRBD2 | TRBJ2-5 | TRBV9 | ASSVSAGGVQTQY
- | TRBD2 | TRBJ2-1 | TRBV11-3 | ASSLSGLAGGYNEQF
- | TRBD1 | TRBJ1-1 | TRBV29-1 | SVEGQYTEAF
few | - | TRBJ2-7 | TRBV15 | ATSRGFQVYEQY
- | - | TRBJ2-7 | TRBV2 | ASSGETYEQY
medium-sized | - | TRBJ2-6 | TRBV23-1 | ASSQDARQSSGANVLT
few | - | TRBJ1-1 | TRBV4-1 | ASSQDKSPSPTF
- | - | TRBJ2-5 | TRBV30 | AWSPLLPMGVWKTQY
large | - | TRBJ2-2 | TRBV6-8 | ASSMNRAPNTGELF
- | - | TRBJ2-7 | TRBV28 | ASSFFKGGDEQY
- | - | TRBJ2-7 | TRBV19 | ASSRREADEQY
few | - | TRBJ2-5 | TRBV18 | ASSPREVSETQY
- | - | TRBJ1-2 | TRBV19 | ASSTLYYGYT
- | TRBD1 | TRBJ2-3 | TRBV10-3 | ASGRQGRDTQY
medium-sized | TRBD1 | TRBJ1-1 | TRBV6-8 | ASSALLTGGTTEAF
once | - | TRBJ2-1 | TRBV6-8 | ASSYTFLQGGEQF
few | TRBD1 | TRBJ1-2 | TRBV11-3 | ASSLFGQGAYGYT
- | - | TRBJ1-1 | TRBV11-3 | ASSLVWQGSEAF
once | - | TRBJ1-6 | TRBV5-1 | ASSLPLDTYNSPLH
- | TRBD2 | TRBJ2-1 | TRBV6-7 | ASSESGASYNEQF
medium-sized | TRBD2 | TRBJ2-3 | TRBV6-8 | ASSDTSGGGTDTQY
large | - | TRBJ1-1 | TRBV28 | AGGGLNTEAF
large | - | TRBJ2-1 | TRBV15 | ATSREGGGLEQF
- | - | TRBJ2-1 | TRBV9 | ASSVATRTRGGEQF
few | - | TRBJ2-7 | TRBV11-3 | ASSPPTPPNEQY
- | TRBD2 | TRBJ2-7 | TRBV5-1 | ASSLGGTSSYEQY
- | TRBD2 | TRBJ2-1 | TRBV6-8 | AAAGGLSSYNEQF
- | - | TRBJ1-2 | TRBV18 | ASSPGVGDYGYT
- | TRBD2 | TRBJ2-3 | TRBV14 | ASSQERGGHQY
- | - | TRBJ2-7 | TRBV9 | ASSSENSFYSYEQY
few | - | TRBJ2-3 | TRBV9 | ASRAGEGATDTQY